This T cell receptor beta chain was found in a study of T cells in Graves' hyperthyroidism and ophthalmopathy. Study results and limitations: A 13 V-J signature model discriminated ophthalmopathy versus stable hyperthyroidism.

Concerning this clonotype itself: Its target is not known.

From RNA transcripts, TCR beta CDR3 regions were amplified. Primed by the HTBI set, a first-round RT-PCR was run on the TCR CDR3. MiXCR, applied by TCRdb to the multiplex PCR reads, yields one record per CDR3 protein. The table lists fewer than 650,000 distinct CDR3 sequences, approximately 15% of them singletons. The germline gives CDR1 SEHNR, CDR2 FQNEAQ (reference sequence). The CDR3 has 13 amino acids. With 4 bases removed from V and 7 bases from J, the gap between germline ends came to 11 bases. The sequenced material came from blood. The receptor comes from a woman between 40 and 50 years old with Graves' hyperthyroidism. The V gene is TRBV7-9, the J gene TRBJ1-5; D not certain. CDR3 DNA: TGTGCCAGCAGCTCGGTGCAACACCAGCCCCAGCATTTT. Protein product: CASSSVQHQPQHF.